One sample yielded the 18 T cell receptor beta chains listed below, sequenced in a study of CD4+ T cells in melanoma (dated by TCRdb to the early 2020s). To prepare the library, the immunoSEQ multiplex PCR assay was applied. TCRdb retrieved this table from immuneACCESS and kept in-frame rearrangements only. Not all clones are present; in checked studies, unresolved V genes account for under half, and no reason is known for the remainder. The sample yields approximately 9,700 clones; around 62% were counted once. In total, the top ten clones hold around 22% of the sample. Sequencing was carried out using cells from a culture (not recorded whether cultured in vitro). Every receptor here comes from a human donor with melanoma.

This clone showed up just a few times. The rearrangement joins TRBV21-1 to TRBJ1-1. TRBV21-1 is deemed a pseudogene. This CDR3 is 13 amino acids long. In nucleotides, the CDR3 is TGTGCCAGCAGCAAACCCGGGGACACTGAAGCTTTCTTT. Protein product: CASSKPGDTEAFF.

The chain carries TRBV5-4 and TRBJ1-1; D not certain. Germline values: CDR1 SGHNT, CDR2 YYREEE (reference sequence). Trimming cost V 2 bases and J 6 bases, with 11 bases left between them. The CDR3 has 13 amino acids. CDR3 sequence (DNA): TGTGCCAGCAGCTTAGGAGGGCGGGCTGAAGCTTTCTTT. It is translated as CASSLGGRAEAFF.

The J gene is TRBJ2-3, the V gene TRBV29-1, with 8 bases aligning to TRBD2. Germline V gene lookup returns CDR1 SQVTM and CDR2 ANQGSEA. J was trimmed by 5 bases and V by 5 bases; bases with no gene match: 12. The CDR3 sequence is 15 residues long. CDR3 coding DNA: TGCAGCGTTAACCGGGCCGGGGGGGGCTTAGATACGCAGTATTTT. Protein sequence: CSVNRAGGGLDTQYF.

The chain combines TRBV5-1 with TRBJ1-4; D is ambiguous. The CDR3 length is 18 residues. V lost 1 base, J lost 2 bases, and 18 bases lay in between. Looked up from germline, CDR1 is SGHRS and CDR2 is YFSETQ. This CDR3 is CASSLKGGSDATNEKLFF. CDR3 in DNA: TGCGCCAGCAGCTTGAAGGGAGGGTCCGACGCCACTAATGAAAAACTGTTTTTT.

This chain connects TRBV19 to TRBJ2-7; possible D gene TRBD1, 6 bases. Trimming stripped 8 bases from V and 2 bases from J, with 10 bases between. Germline lookup yields CDR1 LNHDA and CDR2 SQIVND (reference sequence). The CDR3 has 12 residues. CDR3: CASSGQTYEQYF. CDR3 bases: TGTGCCAGTTCCGGACAGACCTACGAGCAGTACTTC. The variable domain in full, completed from reference TRBV19 and TRBJ2-7, reads DGGITQSPKYLFRKEGQNVTLSCEQNLNHDAMYWYRQDPGQGLRLIYYSQIVNDFQKGDIAEGYSVSREKKESFPLTVTSAQKNPTAFYLCASSGQTYEQYFGPGTRLTVT.

The chain links TRBV4-1 to TRBJ1-4, with TRBD1 as a possible D gene (5 bases). Germline lookup yields CDR1 MGHRA and CDR2 YSYEKL. Trimming cost V 1 base and J 5 bases, with 8 bases left between them. This CDR3 contains 14 residues. The CDR3 reads CASSQGAGNEKLFF. The CDR3 nucleotides read TGCGCCAGCAGCCAAGGAGCAGGGAATGAAAAACTGTTTTTT.

The DNA for the CDR3 is TGCGCCAGCAGCCAAGCTCTGTTCTGGGCAGGGACTAATGAAAAACTGTTTTTT. Amino acid sequence: CASSQALFWAGTNEKLFF. This chain joins TRBV4-1 and TRBJ1-4; D might be TRBD1 (5 bases). CDR1 is MGHRA, CDR2 YSYEKL, per germline. V lost 1 base and J lost 2, with 17 bases in between. The CDR3 extends over 18 amino acids.

This chain links TRBV5-1 with TRBJ2-5; 11 bases match TRBD1. The V gene end was trimmed by 0 bases and the J gene end by 5 bases; junction bases not matched to a gene: 3. The CDR3 is 15 residues long. Germline V gene data show CDR1 as SGHRS and CDR2 as YFSETQ. CDR3 amino acids: CASSLGGQGAETQYF. The CDR3 bases are TGCGCCAGCAGCTTGGGTGGACAGGGGGCGGAGACCCAGTACTTC. Based on the CDR3 plus reference TRBV5-1 and TRBJ2-5, the full variable domain is KAGVTQTPRYLIKTRGQQVTLSCSPISGHRSVSWYQQTPGQGLQFLFEYFSETQRNKGNFPGRFSGRQFSNSRSEMNVSTLELGDSALYLCASSLGGQGAETQYFGPGTRLLVL.

This chain joins TRBV29-1 and TRBJ1-3; D gene uncertain. This CDR3 comprises 12 residues. The V end was cut by 6 bases, the J end by 0 bases, with 6 bases between. Germline loops: CDR1 SQVTM, CDR2 ANQGSEA. The CDR3 loop is CSVQSSGNTIYF. The CDR3 DNA reads as TGCAGCGTCCAGAGCTCTGGAAACACCATATATTTT.

This clone was detected only a few times. V usage is TRBV6-6 and J usage is TRBJ1-6; D unresolved. CDR1 and CDR2 from the germline V gene are MNHNY and SVGAGI (reference sequence). The V and J ends lost 6 bases and 6 bases respectively, with 12 bases between them. CDR3 length equals 14 residues. The CDR3 loop reads CASRSRTLNSPLHF. The CDR3 DNA sequence: TGTGCCAGCAGGAGTCGGACTCTTAATTCACCCCTCCACTTT.

The gene calls are TRBV19 and TRBJ1-1, with 10 bases aligning to TRBD1. V lost 3 bases to trimming and J lost 6 bases; unmatched junction nucleotides: 4. CDR1 is LNHDA and CDR2 is SQIVND in the germline V gene (reference sequence). The CDR3 runs 14 residues. CDR3 sequence reads: CASSMWDRGSEAFF. For the CDR3, the DNA is TGTGCCAGTAGTATGTGGGACAGGGGATCTGAAGCTTTCTTT.

The rearrangement links TRBV9 to TRBJ2-3; D gene uncertain. Trimming shortened V by 4 bases and J by 2 bases, and 14 bases separated the two germline ends. The CDR3 has 15 residues. The germline CDR1 and CDR2 sequences are SGDLS and YYNGEE. CDR3 loop: CASSLDGRTTDTQYF. DNA for the CDR3: TGTGCCAGCAGCCTGGACGGACGAACCACAGATACGCAGTATTTT. The whole variable domain, filled in from reference TRBV9 and TRBJ2-3, reads DSGVTQTPKHLITATGQRVTLRCSPRSGDLSVYWYQQSLDQGLQFLIQYYNGEERAKGNILERFSAQQFPDLHSELNLSSLELGDSALYFCASSLDGRTTDTQYFGPGTRLTVL.

The count of this clone is one. The chain couples TRBV19 to TRBJ1-1; no clear D. This CDR3 has 11 amino acids. Germline V gene data show CDR1 as LNHDA and CDR2 as SQIVND (reference sequence). Trimming cost V 3 bases and J 10 bases, with 9 bases left between them. The chain's CDR3 is CASSMPSSAFF. The DNA of the CDR3 is TGTGCCAGTAGTATGCCCAGCTCAGCTTTCTTT.

This clone was recorded a few times. The rearrangement links TRBV19 to TRBJ1-1, with TRBD1 identical over 9 bases. The CDR3 extends over 14 amino acids. Looked up from germline, CDR1 is LNHDA and CDR2 is SQIVND (reference sequence). V gave up 6 bases and J gave up 3 bases; unmatched junction bases: 5. This chain's CDR3 is CASREDRGDTEAFF. CDR3 DNA sequence: TGTGCCAGTAGGGAGGACAGGGGTGACACTGAAGCTTTCTTT.

The CDR3 sequence is CASSLSGGGGSPLHF. The CDR3 DNA follows: TGTGCCAGCAGCCTCAGCGGAGGCGGGGGTTCACCCCTCCACTTT. The chain uses TRBV7-8 and TRBJ1-6; possibly TRBD1 for D (5 bases). This CDR3 is 15 amino acids long. Trimming cost V 5 bases and J 9 bases, with 17 bases left between them. Looked up from germline, CDR1 is SGHVS and CDR2 is FQNEAQ.

This chain links TRBV7-3 with TRBJ2-2; D is undetermined. Germline V CDR1 and CDR2: SGHTA, FQGTGA. Trimming stripped 4 bases from V and 5 bases from J, with 8 bases between. CDR3 length equals 13 residues. The CDR3 DNA reads as TGTGCCAGCAGCTCCATCGGGACCGGGGAGCTGTTTTTT. This translates into CASSSIGTGELFF.

This rearrangement joins TRBV5-6 to TRBJ2-7; D may be TRBD1 (6 bases). Trimming cost V 9 bases and J 2 bases, with 18 bases left between them. From germline, CDR1 is SGHDT and CDR2 YYEEEE. CDR3 length: 14 residues. The CDR3 coding sequence is TGTGCCACCGGAGAGACAGGTTCAACCTACGAGCAGTACTTC. This gives the protein CATGETGSTYEQYF.

This clone was counted between two and nine times. The J gene is TRBJ2-7, the V gene TRBV7-9; D not resolved. Germline CDR1 reads SEHNR; CDR2 reads FQNEAQ (reference sequence). V was trimmed by 1 base and J by 5 bases, leaving 9 bases between them. This CDR3 spans 13 amino acids. CDR3 region: CASSLDATHEQYF. Written as DNA, the CDR3 is TGTGCCAGCAGCTTAGATGCTACACACGAGCAGTACTTC.